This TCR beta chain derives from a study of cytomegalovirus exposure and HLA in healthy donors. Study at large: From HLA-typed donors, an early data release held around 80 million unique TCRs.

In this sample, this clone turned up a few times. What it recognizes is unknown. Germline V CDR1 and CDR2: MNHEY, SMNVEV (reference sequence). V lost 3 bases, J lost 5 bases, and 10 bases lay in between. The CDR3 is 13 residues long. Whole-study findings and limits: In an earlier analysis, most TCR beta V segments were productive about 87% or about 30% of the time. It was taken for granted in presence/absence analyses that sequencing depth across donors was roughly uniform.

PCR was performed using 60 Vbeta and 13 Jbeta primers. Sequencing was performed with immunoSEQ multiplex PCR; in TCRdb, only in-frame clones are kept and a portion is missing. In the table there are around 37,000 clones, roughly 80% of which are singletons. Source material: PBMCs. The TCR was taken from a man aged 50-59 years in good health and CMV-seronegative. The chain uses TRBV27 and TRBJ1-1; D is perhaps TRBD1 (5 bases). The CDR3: CASSFQGWTEAFF. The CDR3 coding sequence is TGTGCCAGCAGTTTCCAGGGATGGACTGAAGCTTTCTTT.